Given below is one TCR beta chain in context. These data originate in a study of cytomegalovirus exposure and HLA in healthy donors. CDR1 and CDR2 (germline): SGHNT, YENEEA. The CDR3 has 16 amino acids. Trimming pared 5 bases from V and 0 bases from J, leaving 16 bases between. The PCR made use of 60 Vbeta and 13 Jbeta primers. The assay was immunoSEQ multiplex PCR, and TCRdb's table has in-frame clones only and misses some. The sample records hundreds of thousands of clones, over 75% being singletons. Sequenced: PBMCs. The receptor was isolated from a man between 18 and 35 years old in good health and CMV-seronegative. The rearrangement uses TRBV11-3 and TRBJ2-5; D is perhaps TRBD2 (6 bases). CDR3 protein: CASSTLGGAYQETQYF. In DNA form, the CDR3 reads TGTGCCAGCAGCACACTAGGCGGGGCGTACCAAGAGACCCAGTACTTC.